The T cell receptor beta chain under discussion was sequenced for a study of shared T cell receptors in the human thymus. Only in-frame clones appear in the TCRdb table, and some are missing; sequencing was by immunoSEQ multiplex PCR. The sample shows about 710,000 clones, over 75% of them seen only once. Germline V gene lookup returns CDR1 SGDLS and CDR2 YYNGEE. This CDR3 spans 15 amino acids. V lost 4 bases and J lost 7; bases outside the gene matches: 11. This sample was shared with a second study, whose subject was human thymus T cells. From that second work: Donors were healthy Finnish infants having corrective surgery for congenital heart defects. Resections from corrective heart surgery supplied the thymus tissue. In thymic and blood repertoires alike, V and J usage looked biased. What related research reported was that thymic repertoires overlapped highly among unrelated individuals.

The chain is built from TRBV9 and TRBJ1-1; 9 bases line up with TRBD1. The sequence came from a boy younger than two with a congenital heart defect. The specimen sequenced was thymocytes. CDR3 residues: CASSKYRDRAVEAFF. As DNA, the CDR3 is TGTGCCAGCAGCAAGTACCGGGACAGGGCGGTTGAAGCTTTCTTT. Variable domain in full (rest from reference TRBV9 and TRBJ1-1): DSGVTQTPKHLITATGQRVTLRCSPRSGDLSVYWYQQSLDQGLQFLIQYYNGEERAKGNILERFSAQQFPDLHSELNLSSLELGDSALYFCASSKYRDRAVEAFFGQGTRLTVV.